This TCR beta chain was found in a study of identical twins. Study results and limitations: Researchers reported excess low generation probability among twin-shared out-of-frame alpha sequences. The study found that models underestimated out-of-frame TCR alpha sharing in monozygotic twins. Conclusions relied on cross-sectional statistical analysis, not following the same donors.

Concerning this clonotype: Its specificity is unknown.

Germline CDR1 and CDR2: SGHTA and FQGNSA. Trimming cost V 1 base and J 13 bases; bases outside gene matches: 9. This CDR3 has 13 amino acids. TCRdb reprocessed the 5' RACE reads with MiXCR, giving one entry per CDR3 protein. The sample shows about 690,000 distinct CDR3 sequences, roughly 6% of them seen only once. The chain uses TRBV7-2 and TRBJ2-7; 8 bases match TRBD1. Sequencing used naive T cells sorted from blood. The TCR comes from a man between 18 and 35 years old in good health. The CDR3: CASSLGAGGYRYF. The CDR3, as DNA: TGTGCCAGCAGCTTAGGCGCAGGGGGCTATAGATACTTC.